The 26 T cell receptor beta chains listed next were all sequenced from one sample in a study of post-analysis software for immune sequencing data. Study-wide points: Five or six TRBV segments, TRBV5-6, TRBV5-1 and TRBV20-1 among them, were found more frequent in patients than controls.

Which antigens these TCRs recognize remains unknown. Unique molecular identifiers were present in the TCR beta cDNA libraries. TCRdb analysed the PCR reads with MiXCR anew, one entry per CDR3 protein. This sample has some 370,000 distinct CDR3 sequences, with roughly 36% found just once. Source material: blood. The origin of the receptors is a girl aged 5-17 years with multiple sclerosis.

The chain recombines TRBV20-1 with TRBJ2-7, with D hard to call. The CDR3 sequence is 14 residues long. Trimming took 2 bases from V and 0 from J, leaving 11 bases between them. Germline V gene lookup returns CDR1 DFQATT and CDR2 SNEGSKA (reference sequence). The CDR3: CSARWLPNSYEQYF. In DNA, the CDR3 is TGCAGTGCTAGATGGCTCCCCAACTCCTACGAGCAGTACTTC.

The CDR3 region has the DNA TGCGCCAGCAGCCTAGGACAGGGGGTTCCCAATGAGCAGTTCTTC. It specifies CASSLGQGVPNEQFF. The chain is built from TRBV5-1 and TRBJ2-1; 10 positions agree with TRBD1. Germline V gene data show CDR1 as SGHRS and CDR2 as YFSETQ. After removal of 4 bases from V and 6 bases from J, the junction contained 7 bases not matched to a gene. The CDR3 length is 15 residues.

Only a few counts were recorded for this clonotype. The chain recombines TRBV11-3 with TRBJ2-1; D may be TRBD1 (6 bases). Germline V CDR1 and CDR2: SGHNT, YENEEA. Trimming stripped 4 bases from V and 5 bases from J, with 9 bases between. The length of the CDR3 is 13 residues. In DNA form, the CDR3 reads TGTGCCAGCAGCTCGGACAGCGACAATGAGCAGTTCTTC. Residues: CASSSDSDNEQFF. Based on the CDR3 plus reference TRBV11-3 and TRBJ2-1, the full variable domain is EAGVVQSPRYKIIEKKQPVAFWCNPISGHNTLYWYLQNLGQGPELLIRYENEEAVDDSQLPKDRFSAERLKGVDSTLKIQPAELGDSAVYLCASSSDSDNEQFFGPGTRLTVL.

V is TRBV5-1 and J is TRBJ2-2, with D perhaps TRBD1 (6 bases). Germline V gene lookup returns CDR1 SGHRS and CDR2 YFSETQ. V was pared by 4 bases and J by 2 bases, with 12 bases between. CDR3 length: 15 residues. The CDR3 nucleotides are TGCGCCAGCAGCCTAGGACAGATAAACACCGGGGAGCTGTTTTTT. Protein: CASSLGQINTGELFF.

This clonotype was seen a few times. The V gene is TRBV29-1, the J gene TRBJ2-5; TRBD2 agrees at 15 bases. The CDR3 length is 16 residues. Germline-derived CDR1 and CDR2 are SQVTM and ANQGSEA. V shed 6 bases, J shed 2 bases, and the junction held 7 bases outside the gene matches. The CDR3 here is CSVKGTSGGQQETQYF. The CDR3, as DNA: TGCAGCGTGAAAGGGACTAGCGGGGGGCAGCAAGAGACCCAGTACTTC.

This clonotype was seen a handful of times. The J gene is TRBJ1-2, the V gene TRBV3-1; 10 nucleotides line up with TRBD1. The germline V gene encodes CDR1 LGHDT and CDR2 YNNKEL (reference sequence). V was pared by 4 bases and J by 7 bases, with 9 bases of the junction left unmatched. The CDR3 length is 15 residues. CDR3 in amino acids: CASSPRGQGVRGYTF. In DNA, the CDR3 is TGTGCCAGCAGCCCCCGAGGACAGGGGGTTCGTGGCTACACCTTC.

A single count supports this clonotype. V is TRBV5-1 and J is TRBJ2-7; 8 nucleotides agree with TRBD1. Trimming removed 4 bases from V and 5 bases from J; junction bases left unmatched: 8. Germline-derived CDR1 and CDR2 are SGHRS and YFSETQ. The length of the CDR3 is 14 residues. The CDR3 reads CASSQGAEVNEQYF. DNA of the CDR3: TGCGCCAGCAGCCAGGGGGCCGAGGTCAACGAGCAGTACTTC.

This clonotype occurred a few times. This chain joins TRBV6-1 and TRBJ2-3, with 13 bases identical to TRBD2. From germline, CDR1 is MNHNS and CDR2 SASEGT. V shed 6 bases and J 5 bases; nucleotides not matched to a gene: 11. The CDR3 covers 17 residues. In DNA, the CDR3 is TGTGCCAGCAGCCCCTCCGGGACTAGCGGGGCGGTAGATACGCAGTATTTT. This encodes CASSPSGTSGAVDTQYF.

The J gene is TRBJ2-3, the V gene TRBV15; 8 bases map to TRBD1. Germline V gene lookup returns CDR1 LNHNV and CDR2 YYDKDF (reference sequence). Trimming removed 5 bases from V and 2 bases from J; junction bases left unmatched: 6. CDR3 length: 15 amino acids. The CDR3 loop is CATSSGQATTDTQYF. The CDR3 DNA follows: TGTGCCACCAGCTCGGGACAGGCTACCACAGATACGCAGTATTTT.

The gene calls are TRBV3-1 and TRBJ1-6; D may be TRBD1 (6 bases). This CDR3 has 16 amino acids. Germline values: CDR1 LGHDT, CDR2 YNNKEL (reference sequence). V lost 3 bases, J lost 7 bases, and 16 bases lay in between. The CDR3 coding sequence is TGTGCCAGCAGCCAGTTGTCAGGGGCCAGCAATTCACCCCTCCACTTT. It encodes CASSQLSGASNSPLHF.

This chain uses TRBV28 with TRBJ2-7, with no clear D. Trimming removed 5 bases from V and 4 bases from J, with 12 bases in between. The CDR3 runs 13 residues. Germline CDR1 MDHEN, CDR2 SYDVKM. In DNA form, the CDR3 reads TGTGCCAGCAGTCTCTCATATACGTACGAGCAGTACTTC. Protein: CASSLSYTYEQYF.

The sample holds a few counts of this clonotype. One end of the junction does not line up with germline, which may come from a read error. This chain connects TRBV25-1 to TRBJ2-3, with D maybe TRBD2 (5 bases). The CDR3 has 13 amino acids. The germline V gene encodes CDR1 MGHDK and CDR2 SYGVNS. The CDR3 loop reads CASSVPPGDTQYF. For the CDR3, the DNA is TGTGCCAGTAGTGTACCTCCGGGGGATACGCAGTATTTT.

A few counts support this clonotype. V gene TRBV2 combines with J gene TRBJ2-5; D is possibly TRBD2 (6 bases). The V and J ends lost 1 base and 4 bases respectively, with 13 bases between them. This CDR3 is 15 amino acids long. The V gene's germline CDR1 is SNHLY and CDR2 FYNNEI. The CDR3 spells CASSEGGNLGETQYF. DNA of the CDR3: TGTGCCAGCAGTGAAGGCGGGAATCTTGGAGAGACCCAGTACTTC.

With regard to this clonotype: An end of the junction differs from the germline gene, which may be a read error. The chain has TRBV7-7 and TRBJ2-3; either TRBD1 or TRBD2 may fit D (5 bases each). Germline-derived CDR1 and CDR2 are SSHAT and FNYEAQ (reference sequence). The CDR3 contains 15 residues. DNA for the CDR3: TGTGCTAGCAGTCCCGTTGGGGGTCGCGCAGATACGCAGTATTTT. Protein sequence: CASSPVGGRADTQYF.

The chain has TRBV10-3 and TRBJ2-5; unclear D gene. The CDR3 sequence is 11 residues long. With 6 bases removed from V and 5 bases from J, the gap between germline ends came to 7 bases. Looked up from germline, CDR1 is ENHRY and CDR2 is SYGVKD. DNA of the CDR3: TGTGCCATCAGAAGTTTGGAGACCCAGTACTTC. This sequence encodes CAIRSLETQYF.

This clonotype was detected a few times. The chain couples TRBV9 to TRBJ1-2, with D possibly matching TRBD1 (5 bases). Germline CDR1 SGDLS, CDR2 YYNGEE. The CDR3 totals 12 residues. Trimming left V 3 bases short and J 5 bases short, with 8 bases between. The CDR3 DNA follows: TGTGCCAGCAGCGCGACAGAGTATGGCTACACCTTC. Protein product: CASSATEYGYTF. The full variable domain, its missing parts supplied by reference TRBV9 and TRBJ1-2, is DSGVTQTPKHLITATGQRVTLRCSPRSGDLSVYWYQQSLDQGLQFLIQYYNGEERAKGNILERFSAQQFPDLHSELNLSSLELGDSALYFCASSATEYGYTFGSGTRLTVV.

The V call is TRBV20-1, the J call TRBJ1-4; D ambiguous. The germline CDR1 and CDR2 sequences are DFQATT and SNEGSKA (reference sequence). Trimming stripped 0 bases from V and 6 bases from J, with 5 bases between. This CDR3 contains 12 residues. The CDR3 DNA reads as TGCAGTGCTAGAGACTTATATGAAAAACTGTTTTTT. It specifies CSARDLYEKLFF.

The CDR3 DNA reads as TGCGCCAGCAAATTCGGACGGACCCAAGAGACCCAGTACTTC. It encodes CASKFGRTQETQYF. The chain has TRBV5-1 and TRBJ2-5, with D hard to call. CDR1 is SGHRS and CDR2 is YFSETQ in the germline V gene. The CDR3 sequence is 14 residues long. Trimming left V 6 bases short and J 1 base short, with 13 bases between.

This clonotype was detected only a few times. V is TRBV12-3 or TRBV12-4 and J is TRBJ1-2; D uncertain. The CDR3 covers 13 residues. With 1 base removed from V and 8 bases from J, the gap between germline ends came to 11 bases. The CDR3 region has the DNA TGTGCCAGCAGTTTAGAGGGATACGGAGGCTACACCTTC. As protein: CASSLEGYGGYTF.

This chain connects TRBV6-1 to TRBJ1-4; a possible D gene is TRBD1 (5 bases). Per germline, CDR1 MNHNS and CDR2 SASEGT. This CDR3 comprises 15 residues. Trimming removed 3 bases from V and 4 bases from J, with 12 bases in between. The CDR3 DNA is TGTGCCAGCAGTGACCCTGGCAGGGTTAATGAAAAACTGTTTTTT. Translating gives CASSDPGRVNEKLFF.

V gene TRBV24-1 combines with J gene TRBJ2-5; TRBD1 aligns across 7 bases. This CDR3 has 16 residues. V shed 3 bases, J shed 3 bases, and the junction held 9 bases outside the gene matches. CDR1 and CDR2 from the germline V gene are KGHDR and SFDVKD. CDR3 in DNA: TGTGCCACCAGTGATGTCGGGACGGGGACAGAAGAGACCCAGTACTTC. Amino acids: CATSDVGTGTEETQYF.

This clonotype has more than one count but fewer than ten. The V gene is TRBV6-2 or TRBV6-3, the J gene TRBJ2-1; tentative D call: TRBD2 (7 bases). The germline V gene has CDR1 MNHEY and CDR2 SVGEGT. The V gene lost 8 bases and the J gene lost 7 bases, with 15 bases spanning the gap. This CDR3 region has 13 residues. CDR3 sequence: CASRGAVWNEQFF. The CDR3, as DNA: TGTGCCAGCCGGGGGGCGGTATGGAATGAGCAGTTCTTC.

This clonotype was detected a few times. The rearrangement joins TRBV6-5 to TRBJ1-2; 8 positions match TRBD1. The CDR3 sequence is 15 residues long. Per the germline V gene, CDR1 is MNHEY and CDR2 is SVGAGI. V trimming: 2 bases; J trimming: 4 bases; junction bases outside the gene matches: 6. The CDR3, as DNA: TGTGCCAGCAGTTACCCCCAGGGGGCCAGCTATGGCTACACCTTC. As protein: CASSYPQGASYGYTF.

The CDR3 bases are TGTGCCAGTAGTATGAGGCAGGCTTACAATGAGCAGTTCTTC. It specifies CASSMRQAYNEQFF. The chain carries TRBV19 and TRBJ2-1; D is uncertain. CDR1 is LNHDA and CDR2 is SQIVND in the germline V gene (reference sequence). The V and J ends lost 3 bases and 4 bases respectively, with 10 bases between them. The CDR3 is 14 amino acids.

This clonotype has at least ten counts. V is TRBV7-9 and J is TRBJ2-7; D unclear. The germline V and J ends were trimmed by 5 bases and 0 bases, with 14 bases remaining between them. The CDR3 sequence is 15 residues long. Germline V lookup: CDR1 SEHNR, CDR2 FQNEAQ (reference sequence). The CDR3 nucleotides are TGTGCCAGCAGCCCCTCAGTCTCCACCTCCTACGAGCAGTACTTC. Residues: CASSPSVSTSYEQYF.

V gene TRBV12-3 or TRBV12-4 combines with J gene TRBJ1-2; perhaps TRBD1 as D (6 bases). This CDR3 is built from 14 residues. V lost 3 bases, J lost 4 bases, and 12 bases lay in between. The CDR3 DNA reads as TGTGCCAGCAGTTTCTTCCAGGGGAGCTATGGCTACACCTTC. The encoded protein is CASSFFQGSYGYTF.